These 13 T cell receptor beta chains were sequenced from one sample in a study of blood T cell repertoires in COVID-19. The table came from immunoSEQ multiplex PCR; TCRdb's copy has only in-frame clones and leaves some out. The data show about 150,000 clones, just under 85% seen once. The sequenced sample consisted of peripheral blood. The receptors were gathered from a woman aged 60-75 years with acute or convalescent COVID-19.

The V and J genes are TRBV30 and TRBJ2-7, with 9 bases fitting TRBD1. Germline loops: CDR1 GTSNPN, CDR2 SVGIG (reference sequence). Losses at the gene ends were 4 bases for V and 6 bases for J; bases not matched to a gene: 7. The CDR3 consists of 13 residues. CDR3 nucleotide sequence: TGTGCCTGGATCCGGGACAGGGTGGGCGAGCAGTACTTC. It translates to CAWIRDRVGEQYF.

The gene calls are TRBV30 and TRBJ2-3, with D possibly being TRBD2 (5 bases). Germline-derived CDR1 and CDR2 are GTSNPN and SVGIG (reference sequence). This CDR3 contains 12 residues. Trimming pared 5 bases from V and 6 bases from J, leaving 12 bases between. For the CDR3, the DNA is TGTGCCTGGGGGCCGATAGCGGATACGCAGTATTTT. This translates into CAWGPIADTQYF.

This clone was counted a few times. The rearrangement uses TRBV4-1 and TRBJ2-3, with TRBD2 identical over 8 bases. This CDR3 spans 15 amino acids. Germline V gene lookup returns CDR1 MGHRA and CDR2 YSYEKL. Trimming cost V 0 bases and J 7 bases; bases outside gene matches: 6. CDR3 in DNA: TGCGCCAGCAGCCAAGAAGCGGCGGGGGGTTATACGCAGTATTTT. Residues: CASSQEAAGGYTQYF.

The V and J genes are TRBV9 and TRBJ1-2; D perhaps matches TRBD1 (6 bases). The CDR3 extends over 17 amino acids. Trimming took off 3 bases at V and 1 base at J, with 19 bases between the two ends. CDR1 and CDR2 (germline): SGDLS, YYNGEE. The CDR3 DNA is TGTGCCAGCAGCGCCTCGGGACACAGCCCTCTTAACTATGGCTACACCTTC. It specifies CASSASGHSPLNYGYTF.

The chain links TRBV5-1 to TRBJ1-1; D is perhaps TRBD1 (5 bases). Trimming took off 0 bases at V and 10 bases at J, with 7 bases between the two ends. Germline-derived CDR1 and CDR2 are SGHRS and YFSETQ. The CDR3 has 11 residues. The CDR3 DNA reads as TGCGCCAGCAGCTTGGGGCAGGGAGCTTTCTTT. Translated: CASSLGQGAFF.

The chain recombines TRBV2 with TRBJ2-1; D remains ambiguous. V gave up 7 bases and J gave up 5 bases, with 18 bases separating them. This CDR3 spans 15 amino acids. Germline lookup yields CDR1 SNHLY and CDR2 FYNNEI. The CDR3 DNA follows: TGTGCCAGCACCGAACAACCCCTCCGAAACAATGAGCAGTTCTTC. Translating it yields CASTEQPLRNNEQFF.

This clone was seen only a few times. Here the CDR3 DNA reads TGCGCCAGCAGCGGGGGACTTGTGGGCACCACAGATACGCAGTATTTT. This gives the protein CASSGGLVGTTDTQYF. The rearrangement uses TRBV5-1 and TRBJ2-3, with D tentatively TRBD2 (6 bases). The CDR3 length is 16 residues. V gave up 4 bases and J gave up 2 bases, with 17 bases separating them. Germline V lookup: CDR1 SGHRS, CDR2 YFSETQ. Full variable domain (outside the CDR3, taken from reference TRBV5-1 and TRBJ2-3): KAGVTQTPRYLIKTRGQQVTLSCSPISGHRSVSWYQQTPGQGLQFLFEYFSETQRNKGNFPGRFSGRQFSNSRSEMNVSTLELGDSALYLCASSGGLVGTTDTQYFGPGTRLTVL.

Details on this clone: Other DNA sequences in the sample encode the same CDR3. The gene calls are TRBV3-1 (or the pseudogene TRBV3-2) and TRBJ2-5, with TRBD2 matching 10 bases. The CDR3 spans 16 residues. Germline V CDR1 and CDR2: LGHDT, YNNKEL (reference sequence). The J segment lost 1 base and the V segment lost 1 base, leaving 3 bases of the junction unmatched. The CDR3 DNA reads TGTGCCAGCAGCCAAGGGTTAGCGGGGGGCCAAGAGACCCAGTACTTC. This codes for CASSQGLAGGQETQYF.

This clone was detected only a few times. The chain employs TRBV5-4 and TRBJ1-2; D is uncertain. This CDR3 contains 14 residues. V gave up 0 bases and J gave up 11 bases, with 17 bases separating them. CDR1 and CDR2 (germline): SGHNT, YYREEE (reference sequence). The CDR3 coding sequence is TGTGCCAGCAGCTTGGACACCACTGGCGGAGGGTACACCTTC. Protein: CASSLDTTGGGYTF.

The genes are TRBV2 and TRBJ2-7; 7 nucleotides align to TRBD1. The V gene's germline CDR1 is SNHLY and CDR2 FYNNEI. The CDR3 sequence is 14 residues long. With V trimmed by 2 bases and J by 3 bases, 4 bases remained unmatched. CDR3 nucleotides: TGTGCCAGCAGTGAACTCGGACAGGTCTACGAGCAGTACTTC. Protein product: CASSELGQVYEQYF.

This rearrangement joins TRBV6-5 to TRBJ1-1, with 10 bases lining up with TRBD1. This CDR3 is built from 15 residues. CDR1 MNHEY and CDR2 SVGAGI come from the germline V gene. V was clipped by 0 bases and J by 7 bases; unmatched bases: 5. The CDR3 DNA reads TGTGCCAGCAGTTACTCCGGACAGGGGGGAAATGAAGCTTTCTTT. This codes for CASSYSGQGGNEAFF.

The V gene is TRBV30, the J gene TRBJ1-3; perhaps TRBD1 as D (6 bases). Trimming shortened V by 6 bases and J by 2 bases, and 8 bases separated the two germline ends. Germline lookup yields CDR1 GTSNPN and CDR2 SVGIG (reference sequence). CDR3 size: 12 residues. The CDR3 sequence is CACAGAGNTIYF. The CDR3 DNA reads TGTGCCTGTGCAGGGGCTGGAAACACCATATATTTT.

This clone showed up just once. The chain links TRBV18 to TRBJ1-2; the match to TRBD1 covers 7 bases. Looked up from germline, CDR1 is KGHSH and CDR2 is LQKENI. Trimming at V came to 0 bases and at J to 6 bases, leaving 7 bases not matched to a gene. This CDR3 is built from 15 residues. CDR3 sequence: CASSPPYRTGHGYTF. CDR3 coding DNA: TGTGCCAGCTCACCACCTTACAGGACAGGACATGGCTACACCTTC.